This is a list of T cell receptor beta chains from one sample in a study of shared clonotypes between healthy human individuals. Assay used: immunoSEQ multiplex PCR; TCRdb lists only in-frame clones, some missing. The sample includes around 720,000 clones, around four fifths of them seen just once. The specimen sequenced was memory CD4+ T cells sorted from blood. These receptor sequences come from a woman in her 30s in good health. CDR3s include the opening cysteine and the closing phenylalanine or tryptophan. D genes are given only for firm matches. Clone size, where shown, is once, few, many, or a class for clones that have expanded.

D gene,clone size,J gene,V gene,CDR3 protein,CDR3 DNA
TRBD2,NA,TRBJ2-1,TRBV27,CASSTVGGRSVNEQFF,TGTGCCAGCAGCACAGTTGGCGGGAGGTCCGTCAATGAGCAGTTCTTC
TRBD1,NA,TRBJ2-7,TRBV29-1,CSVEGDRMNEQYF,TGCAGCGTTGAGGGGGACAGGATGAACGAGCAGTACTTC
NA,NA,TRBJ2-7,TRBV7-9,CASSRDSGWTDEQYF,TGTGCCAGCAGCCGTGACAGTGGCTGGACGGACGAGCAGTACTTC
NA,NA,TRBJ1-1,TRBV9,CASSTQWRDTEAFF,TGTGCCAGCAGTACACAGTGGCGGGACACTGAAGCTTTCTTT
NA,NA,TRBJ1-3,TRBV9,CASSVAGNTIYF,TGTGCCAGCAGCGTAGCTGGAAACACCATATATTTT
NA,NA,TRBJ1-3,TRBV28,CASSPPPRGGSGNTIYF,TGTGCCAGCAGCCCACCACCACGCGGGGGGTCCGGAAACACCATATATTTT
NA,NA,TRBJ2-5,TRBV6-6,CASSSSGTPTQYF,TGTGCCAGCAGTTCCAGCGGCACGCCGACCCAGTACTTC
NA,NA,TRBJ2-7,TRBV11-2,CASSTGLTNSYEQYF,TGTGCCAGCAGCACCGGACTCACGAACTCCTACGAGCAGTACTTC
NA,NA,TRBJ1-4,TRBV5-1,CASSLGGISNEKLFF,TGCGCCAGCAGCTTGGGTGGGATCTCTAATGAAAAACTGTTTTTT
TRBD2,NA,TRBJ2-2,TRBV7-9,CASSTRTSGNTGELFF,TGTGCCAGCAGCACACGGACTAGCGGCAACACCGGGGAGCTGTTTTTT
NA,NA,TRBJ2-1,TRBV18,CASSPAIDEQFF,TGTGCCAGCTCACCGGCTATAGATGAGCAGTTCTTC
NA,NA,TRBJ2-1,TRBV7-9,CASSQSGWRGNEQFF,TGTGCCAGCAGCCAATCGGGGTGGAGAGGCAATGAGCAGTTCTTC
TRBD1,few,TRBJ1-1,TRBV6-1,CASRRGQENTEAFF,TGTGCCAGCAGAAGGGGACAGGAGAACACTGAAGCTTTCTTT
TRBD2,once,TRBJ2-3,TRBV5-6,CASSFPGTSGTDTQYF,TGTGCCAGCAGTTTTCCCGGGACTAGCGGCACAGATACGCAGTATTTT
TRBD1,NA,TRBJ2-4,TRBV7-9,CASSPRQGISKNIQYF,TGTGCCAGCAGCCCAAGACAGGGGATATCCAAAAACATTCAGTACTTC
NA,NA,TRBJ2-7,TRBV6-5,CASTRLDTYEQYF,TGTGCCAGCACCCGACTAGATACTTACGAGCAGTACTTC
TRBD2,NA,TRBJ2-5,TRBV5-1,CASSLVGLAGVRKETQYF,TGCGCCAGCAGCTTGGTTGGACTAGCGGGAGTTCGAAAAGAGACCCAGTACTTC
TRBD1,NA,TRBJ1-1,TRBV28,CASTWGDRNTEAFF,TGTGCCAGCACCTGGGGGGACAGGAACACTGAAGCTTTCTTT
TRBD2,many,TRBJ2-5,TRBV19,CASSGGFQETQYF,TGTGCCAGTTCGGGGGGTTTCCAAGAGACCCAGTACTTC
NA,few,TRBJ1-5,TRBV30,CAWSVGGSGTQPQHF,TGTGCCTGGAGTGTAGGGGGGTCCGGGACTCAGCCCCAGCATTTT
TRBD1,few,TRBJ1-2,TRBV27,CATPTRLDRDRIPPNYGYTF,TGTGCCACCCCAACCCGACTAGACCGGGACAGGATCCCTCCAAACTATGGCTACACCTTC
TRBD1,NA,TRBJ1-5,TRBV10-3,CATKQGAGNQPQHF,TGTGCCACCAAACAGGGGGCAGGCAATCAGCCCCAGCATTTT
NA,NA,TRBJ1-1,TRBV14,CASRAYRDTEAFF,TGTGCCAGCAGGGCCTACAGAGACACTGAAGCTTTCTTT
NA,NA,TRBJ2-1,TRBV28,CASSLLRAEQFF,TGTGCCAGCAGTCTCCTACGCGCTGAGCAGTTCTTC
TRBD1,NA,TRBJ1-5,TRBV25-1,CASSDPELRGRFQPQHF,TGTGCCAGCAGTGATCCAGAACTCAGGGGGCGATTTCAGCCCCAGCATTTT
NA,few,TRBJ2-5,TRBV5-1,CASSPNWETQYF,TGCGCCAGCAGCCCCAACTGGGAGACCCAGTACTTC
TRBD1,once,TRBJ1-1,TRBV27,CASSSPRGQGVSVPLF,TGTGCCAGCAGTTCTCCACGGGGACAGGGAGTCAGTGTCCCCCTCTTT
TRBD1,NA,TRBJ1-6,TRBV4-1,CASSQDPPDRGNSPLHF,TGCGCCAGCAGCCAAGACCCCCCGGACAGGGGGAATTCACCCCTCCACTTT
NA,NA,TRBJ2-2,TRBV7-2,CASSPRVGTGELFF,TGTGCCAGCAGCCCCCGGGTGGGCACCGGGGAGCTGTTTTTT
NA,NA,TRBJ1-2,TRBV5-1,CASSLIGGPYAGYTF,TGCGCCAGCAGCTTGATCGGGGGCCCCTATGCGGGCTACACCTTC
TRBD1,once,TRBJ2-3,TRBV10-3,CAISESIGQGATDTQYF,TGTGCCATCAGTGAGTCGATAGGACAGGGGGCAACAGATACGCAGTATTTT
NA,many,TRBJ2-1,TRBV5-1,CASSLDYPSYNEQFF,TGCGCCAGCAGCTTGGACTATCCTTCCTACAATGAGCAGTTCTTC
TRBD1,few,TRBJ1-1,TRBV7-6,CASSLRQGKGEAFF,TGTGCCAGCAGCCTACGACAGGGGAAGGGGGAAGCTTTCTTT
TRBD2,NA,TRBJ2-1,TRBV30,CAWSLAGNEQFF,TGTGCCTGGAGTCTAGCGGGAAATGAGCAGTTCTTC
NA,few,TRBJ2-3,TRBV9,CASSPMTTDTQYF,TGTGCCAGCAGCCCAATGACCACAGATACGCAGTATTTT
NA,NA,TRBJ2-5,TRBV28,CASRVGGEGAQYF,TGTGCCAGCAGAGTAGGGGGTGAAGGGGCCCAGTACTTC
TRBD1,NA,TRBJ1-1,TRBV4-2,CASSQVGTENTEAFF,TGTGCCAGCAGCCAAGTAGGGACAGAGAACACTGAAGCTTTCTTT
TRBD1,NA,TRBJ1-4,TRBV6-6,CASSDRGAEKLFF,TGTGCCAGCAGCGACAGGGGTGCAGAAAAACTGTTTTTT
TRBD1,once,TRBJ2-2,TRBV19,CASSIATGGVNGELFF,TGTGCCAGTAGTATAGCTACAGGGGGCGTTAACGGGGAGCTGTTTTTT
TRBD2,NA,TRBJ2-5,TRBV7-8,CASRHSGSRETQYF,TGTGCCAGCAGACATAGCGGGAGTCGAGAGACCCAGTACTTC